This TCR beta chain emerged from a study of shared clonotypes between healthy human individuals. Study summary: A donor's plate count was three for CD4 naive and three for CD4 memory; CD8 naive had two and CD8 memory one. Whole-study results and caveats: Richness estimates generally favored naive over memory subsets. Several donors shared 4.5% to 6.5% of their naive CD4 clonotypes.

Assay used: immunoSEQ multiplex PCR; TCRdb lists only in-frame clones, some missing. The sample has millions of clones, about 94% seen once; the top ten hold 0.85% to 1.2%. Terminally differentiated effector memory CD45RA+ cells were left out of the naive CD8 fraction, which was CD45RO-negative and positively selected for CCR7. The germline CDR1 and CDR2 sequences are SGDLS and YYNGEE. V shed 4 bases, J shed 5 bases, and the junction held 11 bases outside the gene matches. The CDR3 is 16 residues long. On this clone itself: The antigen remains undetermined.

The chain has TRBV9 and TRBJ1-1, with 10 bases fitting TRBD1. The clonotype originates from a man aged 18 to 35 in good health. Sample: naive CD8+ T cells sorted from blood. The DNA for the CDR3 is TGTGCCAGCAGCCCCGGGACAGGGGCATGGGGAACTGAAGCTTTCTTT. It codes for CASSPGTGAWGTEAFF. The variable domain in full, with the rest retrieved from reference TRBV9 and TRBJ1-1, is DSGVTQTPKHLITATGQRVTLRCSPRSGDLSVYWYQQSLDQGLQFLIQYYNGEERAKGNILERFSAQQFPDLHSELNLSSLELGDSALYFCASSPGTGAWGTEAFFGQGTRLTVV.